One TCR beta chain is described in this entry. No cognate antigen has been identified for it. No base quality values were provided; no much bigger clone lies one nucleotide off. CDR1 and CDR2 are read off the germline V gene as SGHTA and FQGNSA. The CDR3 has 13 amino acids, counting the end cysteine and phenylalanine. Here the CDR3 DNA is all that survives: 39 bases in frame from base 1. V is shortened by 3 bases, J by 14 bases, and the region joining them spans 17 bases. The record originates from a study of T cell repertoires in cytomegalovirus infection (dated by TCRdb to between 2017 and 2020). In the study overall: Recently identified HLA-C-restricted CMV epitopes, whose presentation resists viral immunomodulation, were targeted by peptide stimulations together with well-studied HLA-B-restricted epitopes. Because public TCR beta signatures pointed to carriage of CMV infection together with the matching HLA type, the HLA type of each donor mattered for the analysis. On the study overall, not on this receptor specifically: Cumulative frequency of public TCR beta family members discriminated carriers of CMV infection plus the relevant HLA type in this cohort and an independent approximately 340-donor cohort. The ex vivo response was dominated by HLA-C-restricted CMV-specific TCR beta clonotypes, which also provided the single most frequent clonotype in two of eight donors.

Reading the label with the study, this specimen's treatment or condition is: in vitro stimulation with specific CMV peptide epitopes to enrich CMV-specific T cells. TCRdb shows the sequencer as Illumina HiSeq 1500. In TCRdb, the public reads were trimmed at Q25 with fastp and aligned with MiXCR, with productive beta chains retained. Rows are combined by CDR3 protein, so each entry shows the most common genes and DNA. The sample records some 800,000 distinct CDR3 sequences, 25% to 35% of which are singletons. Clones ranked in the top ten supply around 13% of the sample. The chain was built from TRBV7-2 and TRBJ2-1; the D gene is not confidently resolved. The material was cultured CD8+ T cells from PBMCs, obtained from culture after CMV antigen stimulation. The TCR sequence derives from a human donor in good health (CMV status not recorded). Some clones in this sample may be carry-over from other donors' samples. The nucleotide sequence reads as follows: TGTGCCAGCAGCTTTTTTGAACGTCCCTGGGAGTTCTTC. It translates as CASSFFERPWEFF.